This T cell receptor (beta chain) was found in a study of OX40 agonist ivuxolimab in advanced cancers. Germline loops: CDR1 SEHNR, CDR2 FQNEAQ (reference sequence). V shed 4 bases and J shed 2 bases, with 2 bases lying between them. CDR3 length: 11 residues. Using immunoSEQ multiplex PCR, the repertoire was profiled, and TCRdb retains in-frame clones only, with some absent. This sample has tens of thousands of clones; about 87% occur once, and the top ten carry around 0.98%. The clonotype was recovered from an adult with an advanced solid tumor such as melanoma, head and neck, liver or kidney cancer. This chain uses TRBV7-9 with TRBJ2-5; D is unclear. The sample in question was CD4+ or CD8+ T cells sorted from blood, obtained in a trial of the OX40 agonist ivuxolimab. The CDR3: CASSSQETQYF. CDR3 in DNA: TGTGCCAGCAGCTCGCAAGAGACCCAGTACTTC.